The rows below give T cell receptor beta chains drawn from one sample of a study of blood T cells in healthy people across ages. One entry per CDR3 protein results from TCRdb running MiXCR on the 5' RACE reads. The data contain around 1.1 million distinct CDR3 sequences, 35% to 45% of them singletons. The sample consisted of blood. These receptor sequences come from a man aged 18 to 30 in good health. The CDR3 runs from the conserved cysteine through the conserved F or W. D genes are given only for firm matches. The size entry is marked missing in some rows and otherwise reads once, few, many or a size class.

V	J	size	D	DNA	CDR3
TRBV6-5	TRBJ1-1	many	TRBD1	TGTGCCAGCAGTATACAGGGGGCAACTGAAGCTTTCTTT	CASSIQGATEAFF
TRBV12-3/TRBV12-4	TRBJ2-7	.	.	TGTGTCAGCAGTTTAGGGAGCTACGAGCAGTACTTC	CVSSLGSYEQYF
TRBV12-3/TRBV12-4	TRBJ2-2	.	TRBD1	TGTGCCAGCAGTTTCGAGGACAGGGGGCCCACCGGGGAGCTGTTTTTT	CASSFEDRGPTGELFF
TRBV20-1	TRBJ2-5	.	.	TGCAGTGCTAGGACACCTCTCCAAGAGACCCAGTACTTC	CSARTPLQETQYF
TRBV9	TRBJ2-3	.	.	TGTGCCAACAGCGTATCCCGGGGGGCCGGCACAGATACGCAGTATTTT	CANSVSRGAGTDTQYF
TRBV7-9	TRBJ1-2	.	TRBD1	TGTGCCAGCAGCTTCTCCGACAGGGGCGAATATGGCTGCACCTTC	CASSFSDRGEYGCTF
TRBV7-3	TRBJ2-2	.	.	TGTGTCAGCAGCTCCTCTCTGACGGGCGGGGAGCTGTTTTTT	CVSSSSLTGGELFF
TRBV6-5	TRBJ1-5	few	.	TGTGCCAGCAGTACCCGGGAAAATAGCAATCAGCCCCAGCATTTT	CASSTRENSNQPQHF
TRBV7-2	TRBJ1-2	.	.	TGTGCCAGCAGCAATCGAATGACCTATGGCTACACCTTC	CASSNRMTYGYTF
TRBV7-2	TRBJ2-3	.	.	TGTGCCAGCAGCTTAGCGGGACGAGCGGTGCCAGATACGCAGTATTTT	CASSLAGRAVPDTQYF
TRBV6-1	TRBJ1-1	.	TRBD1	TGTGCCATTTCAGGGGGGGGCACTGAAGCTTTCTTT	CAISGGGTEAFF
TRBV12-3/TRBV12-4	TRBJ1-2	.	.	TGTGCCAGCAGTCCAGCAGGGACGCCCTATGGCTACACCTTC	CASSPAGTPYGYTF
TRBV4-1	TRBJ2-1	.	.	TGCGCCAGCAGCCAACCCCAAGAGACCCAGTTCTTC	CASSQPQETQFF
TRBV28	TRBJ1-1	.	TRBD1	TGTGCCAGCAGACCGATCCGGGACAGGCCGAACACTGAAGCTTTCTTT	CASRPIRDRPNTEAFF
TRBV20-1	TRBJ2-7	.	TRBD1	TGCAGTGAAGGGACAGGGTGGGAGCAGTACTTC	CSEGTGWEQYF